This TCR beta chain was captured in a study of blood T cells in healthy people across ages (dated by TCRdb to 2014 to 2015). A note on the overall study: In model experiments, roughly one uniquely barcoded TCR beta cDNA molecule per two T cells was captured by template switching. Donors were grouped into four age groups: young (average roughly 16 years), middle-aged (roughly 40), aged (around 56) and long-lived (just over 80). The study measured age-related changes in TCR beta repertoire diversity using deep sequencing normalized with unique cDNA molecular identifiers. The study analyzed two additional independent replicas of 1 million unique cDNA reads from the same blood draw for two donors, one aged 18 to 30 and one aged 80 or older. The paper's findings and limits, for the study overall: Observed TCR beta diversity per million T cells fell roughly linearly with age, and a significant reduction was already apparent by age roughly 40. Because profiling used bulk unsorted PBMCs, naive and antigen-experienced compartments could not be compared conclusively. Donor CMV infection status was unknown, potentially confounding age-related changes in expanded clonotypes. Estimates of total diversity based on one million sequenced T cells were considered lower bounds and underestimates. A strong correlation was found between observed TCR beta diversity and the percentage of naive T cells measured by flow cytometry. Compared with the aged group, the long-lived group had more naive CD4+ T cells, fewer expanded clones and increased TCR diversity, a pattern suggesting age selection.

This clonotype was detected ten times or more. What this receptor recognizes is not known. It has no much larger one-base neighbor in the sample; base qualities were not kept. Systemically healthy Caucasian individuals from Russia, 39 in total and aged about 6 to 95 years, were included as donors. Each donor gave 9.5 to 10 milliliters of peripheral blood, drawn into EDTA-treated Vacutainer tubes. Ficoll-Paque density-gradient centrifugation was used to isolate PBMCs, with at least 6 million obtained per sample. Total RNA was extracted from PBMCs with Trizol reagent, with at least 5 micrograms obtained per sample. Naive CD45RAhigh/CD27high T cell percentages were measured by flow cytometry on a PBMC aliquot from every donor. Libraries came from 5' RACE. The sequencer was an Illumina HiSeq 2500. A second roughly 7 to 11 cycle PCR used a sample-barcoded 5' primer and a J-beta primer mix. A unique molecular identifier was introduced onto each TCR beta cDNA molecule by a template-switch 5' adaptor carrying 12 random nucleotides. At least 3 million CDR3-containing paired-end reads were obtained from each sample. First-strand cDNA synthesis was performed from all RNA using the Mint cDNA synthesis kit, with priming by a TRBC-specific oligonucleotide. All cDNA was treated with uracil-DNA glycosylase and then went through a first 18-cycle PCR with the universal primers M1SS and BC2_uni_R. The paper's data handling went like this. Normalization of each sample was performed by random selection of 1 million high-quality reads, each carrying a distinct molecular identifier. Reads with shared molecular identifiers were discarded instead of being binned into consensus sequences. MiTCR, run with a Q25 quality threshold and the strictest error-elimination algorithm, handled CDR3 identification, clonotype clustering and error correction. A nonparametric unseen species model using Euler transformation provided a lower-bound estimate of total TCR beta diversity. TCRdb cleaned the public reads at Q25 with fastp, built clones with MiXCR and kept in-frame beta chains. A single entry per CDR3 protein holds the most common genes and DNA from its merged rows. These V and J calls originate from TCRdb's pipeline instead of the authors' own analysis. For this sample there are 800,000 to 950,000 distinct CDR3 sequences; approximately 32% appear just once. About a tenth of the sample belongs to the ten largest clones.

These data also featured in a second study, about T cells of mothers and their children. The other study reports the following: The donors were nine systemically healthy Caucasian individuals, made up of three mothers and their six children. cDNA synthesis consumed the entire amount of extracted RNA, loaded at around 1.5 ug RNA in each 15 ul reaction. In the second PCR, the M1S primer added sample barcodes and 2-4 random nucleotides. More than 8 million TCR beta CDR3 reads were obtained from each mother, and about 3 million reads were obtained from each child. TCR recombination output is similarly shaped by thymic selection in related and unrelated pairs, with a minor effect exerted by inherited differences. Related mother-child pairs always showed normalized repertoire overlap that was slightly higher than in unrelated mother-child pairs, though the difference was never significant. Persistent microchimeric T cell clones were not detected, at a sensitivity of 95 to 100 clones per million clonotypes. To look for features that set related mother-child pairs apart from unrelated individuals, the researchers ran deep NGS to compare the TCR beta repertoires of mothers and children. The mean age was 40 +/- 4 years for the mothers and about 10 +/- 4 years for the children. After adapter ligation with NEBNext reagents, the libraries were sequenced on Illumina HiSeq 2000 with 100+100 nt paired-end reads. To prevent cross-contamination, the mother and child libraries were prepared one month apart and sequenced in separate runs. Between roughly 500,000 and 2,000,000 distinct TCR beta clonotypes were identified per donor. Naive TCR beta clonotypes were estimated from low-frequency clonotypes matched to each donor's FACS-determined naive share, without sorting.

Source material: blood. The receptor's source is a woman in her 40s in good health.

The bases read TGTGCCAGCAGTTATTCGACGAATAGCAATCAGCCCCAGCATTTT. It translates as CASSYSTNSNQPQHF. The chain employs TRBV6-2 or TRBV6-3 and TRBJ1-5, with an unclear D gene assignment. The trim is 3 bases for V and 0 bases for J, with a gap of 9 bases between the germline ends. From the cysteine through the phenylalanine, the CDR3 covers 15 amino acids. Just the 45-base CDR3 DNA is kept, in frame starting at base 1. The germline V gene provides CDR1 MNHEY and CDR2 SVGEGT.